Described below is a single T cell receptor (beta chain) sequence and its context. The sample comes from a study of blood T cell repertoires in COVID-19. Background on the study: Sites in the United States, Italy and Spain provided acute and convalescent COVID-19 samples. PBMCs, B-cell-depleted T cells, or T cells were the source of the cDNA or gDNA that made up the material.

Per the study methods: Reference gene primers were amplified, and this amplification served to estimate nucleated cell counts. Sequencing was performed with immunoSEQ multiplex PCR; in TCRdb, only in-frame clones are kept and a portion is missing. The DNA was the basis for D and trimming; V, J and clone size are from that table. Here the sample spans 250,000 to 300,000 clones, around 90% being singletons. The CDR3 runs 18 residues. CDR1 and CDR2 (germline): SGHRS, YFSETQ. With V trimmed by 0 bases and J by 0 bases, 11 bases remained unmatched. The V gene is TRBV5-1, the J gene TRBJ1-1; 7 bases match TRBD1. The material sequenced was peripheral blood. The sequence derives from a woman between 45 and 65 years old who had recovered from COVID-19. For the CDR3, the DNA is TGCGCCAGCAGCTTGGGACAGGGCATGGCTAAACTGAACACTGAAGCTTTCTTT. Translating gives CASSLGQGMAKLNTEAFF.